One and the same sample provided the 32 T cell receptor beta chains below, sequenced in a study of T cells in Graves' hyperthyroidism and ophthalmopathy. The CDR3 regions of TCR beta were amplified from RNA transcripts. TCR CDR3 underwent first-round RT-PCR with the HTBI primer set. TCRdb passed the multiplex PCR reads through MiXCR, listing each CDR3 protein once. The sample records under 400,000 distinct CDR3 sequences, 16% being singletons. The sequencing sample was made of blood. The receptors shown here come from a man aged 30 to 45 with Graves' hyperthyroidism.

This clonotype was seen repeatedly, ten times or more. The rearrangement joins TRBV28 to TRBJ2-7; no clear D. Germline CDR1 and CDR2: MDHEN and SYDVKM. The CDR3 is 14 amino acids. V lost 7 bases, J lost 4 bases, and 17 bases lay in between. The CDR3: CASTKPPLGYEQYF. CDR3 coding DNA: TGTGCCAGCACCAAACCTCCCCTAGGGTACGAGCAGTACTTC.

The chain's CDR3 is CASSLARLGSPLHF. The CDR3 nucleotides read TGTGCCAGCAGCCTCGCCCGGCTCGGGTCACCCCTCCACTTT. This chain connects TRBV7-8 to TRBJ1-6; D is undetermined. Germline assignment: CDR1 SGHVS and CDR2 FQNEAQ. CDR3 length: 14 amino acids. The V end lost 5 bases, the J end lost 10 bases, and 15 bases lay between the germline ends.

This clonotype was observed many times. The V and J genes are TRBV12-3 or TRBV12-4 and TRBJ1-1, with a tentative D call TRBD1 (5 bases). Between the trimmed V and J ends, which lost 4 bases and 1 base, there was a span of 10 bases. The CDR3 contains 14 residues. The CDR3 sequence is CASSSVTENTEAFF. CDR3 bases: TGTGCCAGCAGTTCCGTGACAGAGAACACTGAAGCTTTCTTT.

This clonotype appeared many times. The V and J genes are TRBV12-3 or TRBV12-4 and TRBJ2-1; D unclear. The CDR3 is made up of 11 amino acids. The V gene lost 5 bases and the J gene lost 6 bases, with 5 bases spanning the gap. The CDR3 is CASSPTNEQFF. The CDR3 DNA follows: TGTGCCAGCAGTCCCACCAATGAGCAGTTCTTC.

This clonotype has a count of ten or more. V usage is TRBV6-1 and J usage is TRBJ2-7; 8 nucleotides agree with TRBD1. Trimming at V came to 9 bases and at J to 0 bases, leaving 7 bases not matched to a gene. CDR1 and CDR2 (germline): MNHNS, SASEGT. There are 14 residues in the CDR3. CDR3: CARGMTGVSYEQYF. CDR3 nucleotides: TGTGCCAGGGGAATGACAGGGGTCTCCTACGAGCAGTACTTC.

The V gene is TRBV29-1, the J gene TRBJ2-2, with D maybe TRBD2 (5 bases). Germline CDR1 and CDR2: SQVTM and ANQGSEA. The germline V and J ends were trimmed by 5 bases and 2 bases, with 12 bases remaining between them. The CDR3 contains 14 residues. CDR3 nucleotides: TGCAGCGTTCGAAGGACTGGCAACACCGGGGAGCTGTTTTTT. It encodes CSVRRTGNTGELFF.

This chain connects TRBV7-6 to TRBJ1-3, with a weak D call TRBD1 (5 bases). Germline CDR1 is SGHVS and CDR2 is FNYEAQ. The CDR3 has 17 amino acids. The germline V and J ends were trimmed by 3 bases and 0 bases, with 15 bases remaining between them. The CDR3 nucleotides read TGTGCCAGCAGCTTGGGGGGTACCCTCAACTCTGGAAACACCATATATTTT. It specifies CASSLGGTLNSGNTIYF.

The V gene is TRBV10-1, the J gene TRBJ2-3; D is perhaps TRBD1 or TRBD2 (7 bases each). Trimming pared 11 bases from V and 4 bases from J, leaving 22 bases between. Germline-derived CDR1 and CDR2 are WNHNN and SYGVQD (reference sequence). The CDR3 consists of 15 residues. The CDR3 DNA follows: TGCGCCTGGGAGGGTAGGGGGCGCCGATCAGATACGCAGTATTTT. This sequence encodes CAWEGRGRRSDTQYF.

The chain combines TRBV19 with TRBJ2-1; D may be TRBD2 (5 bases). The CDR3 length is 14 residues. Germline V gene data show CDR1 as LNHDA and CDR2 as SQIVND (reference sequence). V was shortened by 4 bases and J by 9 bases, with 16 bases between the two germline ends. The CDR3 here is CASSTRVSPIEQFF. The DNA for the CDR3 is TGTGCCAGTAGTACGAGGGTTTCCCCCATTGAGCAGTTCTTC.

In its sample, this clonotype was seen many times. The chain links TRBV12-3 or TRBV12-4 to TRBJ2-5; D ambiguous. The CDR3 spans 13 residues. Deletions cut 6 bases from V and 0 bases from J, with 8 bases between. CDR3 residues: CASRLTDQETQYF. The CDR3 DNA reads as TGTGCCAGCAGATTGACGGACCAAGAGACCCAGTACTTC.

Details on this clonotype: Just one base apart from a much larger clone, this may be a read error. The chain uses TRBV29-1 and TRBJ2-7; D possibly corresponds to TRBD1 (5 bases). Germline-derived CDR1 and CDR2 are SQVTM and ANQGSEA. The length of the CDR3 is 12 residues. V lost 3 bases, J lost 0 bases, and 6 bases lay in between. CDR3 sequence reads: CSVEDNSYEQYF. In DNA, the CDR3 is TGCAGCGTTGAGGACAACTCCTACGAGCAGTACTTC.

This clonotype came up a few times. The chain has TRBV29-1 and TRBJ1-2, with D unclear. Trimming removed 4 bases from V and 4 bases from J, with 13 bases in between. Germline V gene data show CDR1 as SQVTM and CDR2 as ANQGSEA. The CDR3 runs to 13 residues. CDR3 amino acids: CSVVNPGIYGYTF. CDR3 sequence (DNA): TGCAGCGTTGTTAATCCGGGGATCTATGGCTACACCTTC.

This clonotype was detected many times. The rearrangement links TRBV5-5 to TRBJ2-1; TRBD2 might be the D (6 bases). Trimming removed 4 bases at V and 4 bases at J, with 12 bases between. The CDR3 length is 14 residues. The germline V gene encodes CDR1 SGHKS and CDR2 YYEKEE (reference sequence). Here the CDR3 reads CASSRTSRYNEQFF. DNA of the CDR3: TGTGCCAGCAGCCGAACTAGCAGGTACAATGAGCAGTTCTTC.

The rearrangement joins TRBV5-6 to TRBJ1-2; a possible D gene is TRBD1 (5 bases). The CDR3 length is 14 residues. V was shortened by 0 bases and J by 8 bases, with 14 bases between the two germline ends. Per germline, CDR1 SGHDT and CDR2 YYEEEE. CDR3 in amino acids: CASSLETGVWGYTF. As DNA, the CDR3 is TGTGCCAGCAGCTTGGAGACGGGGGTATGGGGCTACACCTTC.

J is TRBJ1-4 and V is TRBV7-3, with a weak D call TRBD1 (5 bases). V was shortened by 5 bases and J by 0 bases, with 16 bases between the two germline ends. Per the germline V gene, CDR1 is SGHTA and CDR2 is FQGTGA. There are 17 residues in the CDR3. The CDR3 reads CASSPRGHISTNEKLFF. CDR3 sequence (DNA): TGTGCCAGCAGCCCCCGGGGCCATATCTCAACTAATGAAAAACTGTTTTTT.

This clonotype was seen only a few times. This rearrangement joins TRBV10-3 to TRBJ2-1; 13 bases are shared with TRBD2. V trimming: 6 bases; J trimming: 5 bases; junction bases outside the gene matches: 4. The CDR3 runs 15 residues. Germline V CDR1 and CDR2: ENHRY, SYGVKD. For the CDR3, the DNA is TGTGCCATCAGCTCCGGGACTAGCGGGAACAATGAGCAGTTCTTC. This gives the protein CAISSGTSGNNEQFF.

In this sample, this clonotype turned up a few times. The rearrangement uses TRBV2 and TRBJ2-2; 9 bases fit TRBD2. CDR1 and CDR2 from the germline V gene are SNHLY and FYNNEI. After removal of 5 bases from V and 1 base from J, the junction contained 2 bases not matched to a gene. There are 15 residues in the CDR3. The CDR3 is CASSIAGVNTGELFF. Here the CDR3 DNA reads TGTGCCAGCAGTATAGCGGGAGTGAACACCGGGGAGCTGTTTTTT.

The chain links TRBV7-9 to TRBJ2-7, with D perhaps given as TRBD1 or TRBD2 (5 bases each). The CDR3 loop spans 17 amino acids. Germline V gives CDR1 SEHNR, CDR2 FQNEAQ (reference sequence). V lost 5 bases, J lost 0 bases, and 20 bases lay in between. The CDR3 is CASSAPGRSPSSYEQYF. The CDR3 bases are TGTGCCAGCAGCGCACCGGGACGATCCCCGAGCTCCTACGAGCAGTACTTC.

This clonotype has just a few counts. The rearrangement links TRBV5-1 to TRBJ2-7; a possible D gene is TRBD2 (5 bases). CDR1 is SGHRS and CDR2 is YFSETQ in the germline V gene. This CDR3 has 15 amino acids. V lost 2 bases, J lost 7 bases, and 19 bases lay in between. CDR3 bases: TGCGCCAGCAGCTTACCCGAGAGGGAGACTGGGGAGCAGTACTTC. Its translation: CASSLPERETGEQYF.

The chain combines TRBV5-1 with TRBJ2-5; 7 bases map to TRBD1. CDR1 and CDR2 from the germline V gene are SGHRS and YFSETQ. Trimming at V came to 5 bases and at J to 3 bases, leaving 4 bases not matched to a gene. The CDR3 is 13 residues long. The DNA for the CDR3 is TGCGCCAGCAGGGGGACAGTAGAAGAGACCCAGTACTTC. This translates into CASRGTVEETQYF.

Only a few counts were recorded for this clonotype. The gene calls are TRBV3-1 and TRBJ1-2; D is unclear. The CDR3 is 14 amino acids. Germline V gene lookup returns CDR1 LGHDT and CDR2 YNNKEL (reference sequence). V lost 1 base, J lost 6 bases, and 12 bases lay in between. CDR3 sequence (DNA): TGTGCCAGCAGCCAAGGTGAAGGGTTGGATGGCTACACCTTC. Protein: CASSQGEGLDGYTF.

This clonotype has a handful of counts. The chain employs TRBV29-1 and TRBJ2-3; the match to TRBD1 covers 11 bases. The junction had 3 bases not matched to a gene; V was cut back by 4 bases and J by 6 bases. CDR1 and CDR2 from the germline V gene are SQVTM and ANQGSEA. The CDR3 has 13 residues. CDR3 coding DNA: TGCAGCGTTGGTGGGACAGGGGGGGATACGCAGTATTTT. This sequence encodes CSVGGTGGDTQYF.

This clonotype was counted at least ten times. The CDR3 coding sequence is TGCAGTGCTAGACGCGCTAGCGGGCAAGCGACTCAGTACTTC. This translates into CSARRASGQATQYF. The chain has TRBV20-1 and TRBJ2-5; 8 positions agree with TRBD2. CDR3 length: 14 residues. Trimming took 2 bases from V and 11 from J; bases not matched to a gene: 13. Germline loops: CDR1 DFQATT, CDR2 SNEGSKA (reference sequence).

The sample holds many counts of this clonotype. This chain connects TRBV12-3 or TRBV12-4 to TRBJ2-5; 9 bases fit TRBD1. There are 16 residues in the CDR3. After removal of 6 bases from V and 2 bases from J, the junction contained 10 bases not matched to a gene. This chain's CDR3 is CASRPDRGPFQETQYF. DNA for the CDR3: TGTGCCAGCAGACCGGACAGGGGACCCTTTCAAGAGACCCAGTACTTC.

This clonotype was detected ten times or more. This rearrangement joins TRBV7-9 to TRBJ2-1; 9 bases line up with TRBD2. This CDR3 region has 15 residues. The V segment lost 4 bases and the J segment 7 bases; nucleotides outside the gene matches: 8. Per germline, CDR1 SEHNR and CDR2 FQNEAQ (reference sequence). CDR3 DNA: TGTGCCAGCAGCTCAATGGCGGGAGGGGGAAATGAGCAGTTCTTC. This encodes CASSSMAGGGNEQFF. The full variable domain, with the rest looked up from reference TRBV7-9 and TRBJ2-1, is DTGVSQNPRHKITKRGQNVTFRCDPISEHNRLYWYRQTLGQGPEFLTYFQNEAQLEKSRLLSDRFSAERPKGSFSTLEIQRTEQGDSAMYLCASSSMAGGGNEQFFGPGTRLTVL.

This clonotype was counted many times. This chain links TRBV3-1 with TRBJ2-5, with 8 bases fitting TRBD1. This CDR3 contains 17 residues. Per germline, CDR1 LGHDT and CDR2 YNNKEL (reference sequence). J was trimmed by 1 base and V by 4 bases; bases with no gene match: 11. The DNA of the CDR3 is TGTGCCAGCAGCCCGACCCTTGGCCAGGGGGCCCAAGAGACCCAGTACTTC. This codes for CASSPTLGQGAQETQYF.

In its sample, this clonotype was seen many times. This sequence joins TRBV30 and TRBJ2-7; tentatively, D is TRBD1 (6 bases). This CDR3 contains 13 residues. Germline CDR1 GTSNPN, CDR2 SVGIG (reference sequence). Trimming took off 0 bases at V and 7 bases at J, with 13 bases between the two ends. CDR3 sequence: CAWSVQGFREQYF. The CDR3 region has the DNA TGTGCCTGGAGTGTACAGGGCTTTCGGGAGCAGTACTTC. Together with reference TRBV30 and TRBJ2-7, the CDR3 gives the full variable domain: SQTIHQWPATLVQPVGSPLSLECTVEGTSNPNLYWYRQAAGRGLQLLFYSVGIGQISSEVPQNLSASRPQDRQFILSSKKLLLSDSGFYLCAWSVQGFREQYFGPGTRLTVT.

The J gene is TRBJ2-5, the V gene TRBV28; TRBD2 matches 16 bases. The CDR3 runs 19 residues. Germline V gene sequence: CDR1 MDHEN, CDR2 SYDVKM. The J segment lost 5 bases and the V segment lost 2 bases, leaving 11 bases of the junction unmatched. The CDR3 is CASSLRGLAGGPRRETQYF. In DNA, the CDR3 is TGTGCCAGCAGTTTAAGGGGACTAGCGGGAGGGCCCCGCCGGGAGACCCAGTACTTC. The full variable domain, its missing parts supplied by reference TRBV28 and TRBJ2-5, is DVKVTQSSRYLVKRTGEKVFLECVQDMDHENMFWYRQDPGLGLRLIYFSYDVKMKEKGDIPEGYSVSREKKERFSLILESASTNQTSMYLCASSLRGLAGGPRRETQYFGPGTRLLVL.

The J gene is TRBJ2-1, the V gene TRBV11-2; a weak D match, TRBD2 (6 bases). CDR1 and CDR2 from the germline V gene are SGHAT and FQNNGV. Trimming pared 8 bases from V and 11 bases from J, leaving 13 bases between. The CDR3 length is 11 residues. CDR3 protein: CASGQDYQQFF. CDR3 sequence (DNA): TGTGCCAGCGGCCAGGACTACCAGCAGTTCTTC.

As for this clonotype: A much larger clone is a single base away; this may be a read error. The chain joins TRBV20-1 to TRBJ1-5; D ambiguous. This CDR3 comprises 13 residues. Per the germline V gene, CDR1 is DFQATT and CDR2 is SNEGSKA (reference sequence). The CDR3 loop reads CSARINPNPPQHF. CDR3 nucleotides: TGCAGTGCCCGAATAAACCCCAATCCGCCCCAGCATTTT.

This clonotype has a count of ten or more. The chain combines TRBV12-3 or TRBV12-4 with TRBJ2-3; D remains ambiguous. V lost 5 bases and J 2 bases, leaving 11 bases between the germline ends. CDR3 length: 14 residues. The CDR3 reads CASSTGPDTDTQYF. DNA for the CDR3: TGTGCCAGCAGTACCGGACCCGACACAGATACGCAGTATTTT.

The chain has TRBV24-1 and TRBJ2-2, with D hard to call. The germline V gene has CDR1 KGHDR and CDR2 SFDVKD. CDR3 size: 14 residues. Between the trimmed V and J ends, which lost 11 bases and 1 base, there was a span of 13 bases. CDR3 loop: CAIAGRQNTGELFF. The CDR3 coding sequence is TGTGCCATCGCCGGACGACAGAACACCGGGGAGCTGTTTTTT.